A selection of T cell receptor beta chains follows, all from one sample in a study of T cell changes during pregnancy in multiple sclerosis. The protocol was immunoSEQ multiplex PCR, while the TCRdb copy is restricted to in-frame clones and leaves out a portion. The sample consists of approximately 60,000 clones, approximately 94% of them appearing once. The specimen was CD8+ T cells from peripheral blood mononuclear cells, collected in the third trimester of pregnancy. These receptor sequences come from a female donor with multiple sclerosis, enrolled in a pregnancy study. CDR3s include the opening cysteine and the closing phenylalanine or tryptophan. Fields, in order: D gene, clone size, J gene, V gene, CDR3 protein, CDR3 DNA. The D gene is left open where the match is weak. The size entry is marked missing in some rows and otherwise reads once, few, many or a size class.

-,few,TRBJ1-2,TRBV19,CASSAASYGYTF,TGTGCCAGTAGTGCAGCGAGTTATGGCTACACCTTC
-,-,TRBJ2-7,TRBV5-1,CASHHRGRTVRYEQYF,TGCGCCAGCCATCATCGAGGTCGGACAGTGCGCTACGAGCAGTACTTC
-,-,TRBJ1-1,TRBV27,CASSPWKARGTEAFF,TGTGCCAGCAGTCCATGGAAAGCCCGGGGTACTGAAGCTTTCTTT
-,-,TRBJ1-2,TRBV19,CASSILEGNYGYTF,TGTGCCAGTAGTATCCTCGAGGGTAACTATGGCTACACCTTC
-,-,TRBJ1-1,TRBV27,CASSRVANTEAFF,TGTGCCAGCAGCAGGGTGGCGAACACTGAAGCTTTCTTT
TRBD1,-,TRBJ1-5,TRBV5-8,CASSLGDRGFQPQHF,TGTGCCAGCAGCTTGGGGGACAGGGGGTTTCAGCCCCAGCATTTT
-,-,TRBJ2-3,TRBV9,CASSPQTDTQYF,TGTGCCAGCAGCCCTCAGACAGATACGCAGTATTTT
-,-,TRBJ2-7,TRBV4-1,CASSQVPGDTYEQYF,TGCGCCAGCAGCCAAGTGCCCGGGGACACCTACGAGCAGTACTTC
-,-,TRBJ2-7,TRBV2,CASSRQEPLYEQYF,TGTGCCAGCAGCCGACAGGAGCCACTCTACGAGCAGTACTTC
-,-,TRBJ2-2,TRBV11-2,CATSPRDTTGELFF,TGTGCCACTTCACCCCGGGACACCACCGGGGAGCTGTTTTTT
-,-,TRBJ1-5,TRBV5-4,CASSLRTEEGNQPQHF,TGTGCCAGCAGCTTGAGGACGGAGGAAGGCAATCAGCCCCAGCATTTT
TRBD1,-,TRBJ2-4,TRBV6-4,CASSETSGGAKNIQYF,TGTGCCAGCAGTGAAACCTCAGGGGGAGCCAAAAACATTCAGTACTTC
TRBD1,-,TRBJ2-1,TRBV30,CAWSFGTGGYEQFF,TGTGCCTGGAGTTTCGGGACAGGGGGTTATGAGCAGTTCTTC
-,-,TRBJ1-5,TRBV10-2,CASSEVGSNNQPQHF,TGCGCCAGCAGTGAAGTGGGGAGTAACAATCAGCCCCAGCATTTT
-,-,TRBJ2-1,TRBV27,CASSLTPSSYNEQFF,TGTGCCAGCAGTTTAACGCCCAGCTCCTACAATGAGCAGTTCTTC
-,-,TRBJ1-1,TRBV5-6,CASSFGGLSTEAFF,TGTGCCAGCAGCTTTGGCGGGCTGAGCACTGAAGCTTTCTTT
-,-,TRBJ2-3,TRBV7-9,CASVPPQGITDTQYF,TGTGCCAGCGTCCCCCCCCAGGGGATCACAGATACGCAGTATTTT
TRBD2,-,TRBJ2-1,TRBV27,CASSPASGSSYNEQFF,TGTGCCAGCAGCCCAGCTAGCGGGAGCTCCTACAATGAGCAGTTCTTC
-,-,TRBJ1-1,TRBV13,CASSLESGTEAFF,TGTGCCAGCAGCTTAGAGTCGGGTACTGAAGCTTTCTTT
TRBD1,-,TRBJ1-3,TRBV7-9,CASSLTFGQGISGNTIYF,TGTGCCAGCAGCTTAACGTTCGGACAGGGCATCTCTGGAAACACCATATATTTT
-,-,TRBJ2-1,TRBV7-9,CASSPRIIQEHEQFF,TGTGCCAGCAGCCCCCGAATAATACAAGAACATGAGCAGTTCTTC
-,-,TRBJ2-7,TRBV5-6,CASSLAAAYEQYF,TGTGCCAGCAGCTTGGCCGCGGCCTACGAGCAGTACTTC
-,-,TRBJ2-3,TRBV6-6,CASSFWTESTDTQYF,TGTGCCAGCAGTTTCTGGACAGAGAGTACAGATACGCAGTATTTT
-,-,TRBJ2-4,TRBV7-9,CASSSQGGGAKNIQYF,TGTGCCAGCAGCTCTCAGGGGGGTGGTGCCAAAAACATTCAGTACTTC
TRBD2,-,TRBJ2-7,TRBV11-2,CASSWTSGRAEQYF,TGTGCCAGCAGCTGGACTAGCGGGAGGGCCGAGCAGTACTTC
-,-,TRBJ1-2,TRBV7-4,CASSLQASVRGALWGGYTF,TGTGCCAGCAGCTTACAGGCCTCGGTCAGGGGCGCCCTTTGGGGAGGCTACACCTTC
-,-,TRBJ2-1,TRBV29-1,CSVGRNRLLDNEQFF,TGCAGCGTTGGCCGGAACAGGTTATTGGACAATGAGCAGTTCTTC
-,-,TRBJ2-1,TRBV11-2,CASSPSGGGYNEQFF,TGTGCCAGCAGCCCGAGCGGAGGCGGCTACAATGAGCAGTTCTTC
-,-,TRBJ1-1,TRBV27,CASSFVQNTEAFF,TGTGCCAGCAGTTTTGTACAGAACACTGAAGCTTTCTTT
-,-,TRBJ2-3,TRBV28,CASSQGARRSGTDTQYF,TGTGCCAGCAGCCAAGGAGCTCGGCGGAGCGGGACAGATACGCAGTATTTT
TRBD2,-,TRBJ2-1,TRBV30,CAWMTSGNNEQFF,TGTGCCTGGATGACTAGCGGGAACAATGAGCAGTTCTTC
TRBD1,once,TRBJ2-7,TRBV5-1,CASSLVTGSSYEQYF,TGCGCCAGCAGCTTGGTGACAGGGAGCTCCTACGAGCAGTACTTC
TRBD1,-,TRBJ2-7,TRBV13,CASRHRPGQGCYEQYF,TGTGCCAGCAGACACCGCCCGGGACAGGGTTGTTACGAGCAGTACTTC
-,-,TRBJ1-1,TRBV2,CASSQNTEAFF,TGTGCCAGCAGCCAGAACACTGAAGCTTTCTTT
-,-,TRBJ2-7,TRBV30,CAWGGISYEQYF,TGTGCCTGGGGAGGGATCTCCTACGAGCAGTACTTC
TRBD2,once,TRBJ2-2,TRBV11-3,CASSSYSGGGQGPNTGELFF,TGTGCCAGCAGCTCCTATTCCGGGGGGGGACAAGGGCCAAACACCGGGGAGCTGTTTTTT
TRBD2,-,TRBJ2-4,TRBV5-1,CASSPSGGDAGIQYF,TGCGCCAGCAGCCCGAGCGGGGGGGACGCTGGCATTCAGTACTTC
TRBD1,-,TRBJ2-7,TRBV13,CASSLLRDRVTGSYEQYF,TGTGCCAGCAGCTTACTGCGGGACAGGGTCACTGGGTCCTACGAGCAGTACTTC
TRBD1,-,TRBJ2-2,TRBV4-2,CASSQLLQGTGGFTGELFF,TGTGCCAGCAGCCAATTACTTCAAGGGACAGGGGGGTTCACCGGGGAGCTGTTTTTT
-,-,TRBJ2-7,TRBV19,CASSAGTEQYF,TGTGCCAGTAGTGCCGGGACAGAGCAGTACTTC